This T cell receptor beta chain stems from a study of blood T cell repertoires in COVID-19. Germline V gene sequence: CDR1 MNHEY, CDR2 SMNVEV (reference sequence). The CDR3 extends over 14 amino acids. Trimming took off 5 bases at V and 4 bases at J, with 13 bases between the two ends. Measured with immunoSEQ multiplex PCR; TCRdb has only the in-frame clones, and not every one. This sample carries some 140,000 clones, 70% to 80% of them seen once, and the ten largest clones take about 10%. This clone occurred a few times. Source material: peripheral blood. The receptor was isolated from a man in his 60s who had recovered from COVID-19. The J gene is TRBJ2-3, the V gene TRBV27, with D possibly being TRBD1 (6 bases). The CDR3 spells CASSHRERADTQYF. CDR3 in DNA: TGTGCCAGCAGTCACAGGGAACGGGCAGATACGCAGTATTTT.